This passage covers 30 T cell receptor beta chains from one sample sequenced in a study of response to subunit inactivated influenza vaccine. TCRdb called the RT-PCR reads again in MiXCR, with one record for every CDR3 protein. The repertoire has more than 600,000 distinct CDR3 sequences, approximately 17% of them found once; the top ten carry under 13%. This material consisted of PBMCs from blood, taken 5 days after vaccination. All receptors come from a man aged 50-60 years who received an inactivated influenza vaccine.

The chain recombines TRBV11-2 with TRBJ2-5; 8 positions match TRBD1. Per germline, CDR1 SGHAT and CDR2 FQNNGV. V trimming: 0 bases; J trimming: 5 bases; junction bases outside the gene matches: 8. The CDR3 contains 16 residues. CDR3 in amino acids: CASSLEVTGVWETQYF. CDR3 in DNA: TGTGCCAGCAGCTTAGAAGTGACAGGGGTATGGGAGACCCAGTACTTC.

This clonotype was observed many times. This sequence joins TRBV15 and TRBJ2-1; possibly TRBD2 for D (6 bases). The germline CDR1 and CDR2 sequences are LNHNV and YYDKDF (reference sequence). This CDR3 region has 17 residues. The V end lost 2 bases, the J end lost 6 bases, and 20 bases lay between the germline ends. The CDR3 region has the DNA TGTGCCACCAGCAGACGGGACCTAGTTTGGGGAGGCAATGAGCAGTTCTTC. Protein sequence: CATSRRDLVWGGNEQFF.

This clonotype was counted only a few times. The CDR3 spells CASSGGRGAETQYF. CDR3 nucleotide sequence: TGTGCCAGCAGCGGGGGCAGGGGCGCAGAGACCCAGTACTTC. V and J are TRBV7-9 and TRBJ2-5, with D perhaps TRBD1 (6 bases). Between the trimmed V and J ends, which lost 5 bases and 4 bases, there was a span of 14 bases. CDR1 is SEHNR and CDR2 is FQNEAQ in the germline V gene (reference sequence). CDR3 length: 14 residues.

V and J are TRBV2 and TRBJ2-1; D perhaps matches TRBD2 (6 bases). Germline CDR1 and CDR2: SNHLY and FYNNEI. CDR3 size: 11 residues. The V gene lost 8 bases and the J gene lost 11 bases, with 13 bases spanning the gap. DNA for the CDR3: TGTGCCAGCGAGGAACTAGCTAAGCAGTTCTTC. It translates to CASEELAKQFF.

A few counts support this clonotype. DNA of the CDR3: TGCGCCAGCAGCTTGGCGCAGGGGGAGGTCGCTTTCTTT. This codes for CASSLAQGEVAFF. The chain is built from TRBV5-1 and TRBJ1-1; 7 nucleotides align to TRBD1. CDR3 length equals 13 residues. The V gene's germline CDR1 is SGHRS and CDR2 YFSETQ. V dropped 0 bases and J dropped 11; count of bases not matched to a gene: 7.

This clonotype was seen a few times. The CDR3 DNA reads as TGCAGTGCTAGAGATGTGGGGACTAGCGGGAGAATTGAGCAGTTCTTC. This codes for CSARDVGTSGRIEQFF. The chain is built from TRBV20-1 and TRBJ2-1, with 14 nucleotides matching TRBD2. Germline CDR1 and CDR2: DFQATT and SNEGSKA (reference sequence). V shed 0 bases and J 9 bases; nucleotides not matched to a gene: 7. This CDR3 has 16 residues.

The chain has TRBV20-1 and TRBJ2-5; 7 bases are a match to TRBD2. V lost 5 bases and J lost 1; bases outside the gene matches: 19. Looked up from germline, CDR1 is DFQATT and CDR2 is SNEGSKA (reference sequence). The CDR3 is 18 residues long. In nucleotides, the CDR3 is TGCAGTGCTTCCCCCGGGGTAGCGGGCCCCGGACCCCAAGAGACCCAGTACTTC. It yields the protein CSASPGVAGPGPQETQYF.

There are a few counts of this clonotype. The chain is built from TRBV3-1 and TRBJ2-5; D gene ambiguous. V gave up 3 bases and J gave up 5 bases, with 10 bases separating them. The germline gives CDR1 LGHDT, CDR2 YNNKEL (reference sequence). The length of the CDR3 is 13 residues. The CDR3 loop is CASSQYNKETQYF. The CDR3 DNA is TGTGCCAGCAGCCAGTATAATAAGGAGACCCAGTACTTC.

Turning to this clonotype: A much larger clone is a single base away; this may be a read error. The V gene is TRBV5-1, the J gene TRBJ1-1; the D gene is possibly TRBD1 (5 bases). CDR3 length equals 14 residues. Germline V lookup: CDR1 SGHRS, CDR2 YFSETQ. Trimming removed 1 base from V and 1 base from J, with 8 bases in between. The CDR3, as DNA: TGCGCCAGCAGCTTGCCCCAGGGGAACACTGAAGCTTTCTTT. Translation gives CASSLPQGNTEAFF.

This clonotype turned up a few times. J is TRBJ1-2 and V is TRBV12-3 or TRBV12-4, with D unclear. This CDR3 contains 17 residues. Trimming left V 5 bases short and J 0 bases short, with 19 bases between. The CDR3 loop is CASSRALTYTANYGYTF. The CDR3 nucleotides read TGTGCCAGCAGTCGGGCCCTAACGTACACTGCTAACTATGGCTACACCTTC.

The table lists this clonotype with many counts. The DNA of the CDR3 is TGCAGTGCTGGGTCCTACAATGAGCAGTTCTTC. Protein: CSAGSYNEQFF. The genes are TRBV20-1 and TRBJ2-1; D is uncertain. Per the germline V gene, CDR1 is DFQATT and CDR2 is SNEGSKA (reference sequence). The CDR3 is made up of 11 amino acids. Trimming took 5 bases from V and 1 from J, leaving 3 bases between them.

J is TRBJ1-6 and V is TRBV27; TRBD1 is a possible D gene (6 bases). Germline CDR1 is MNHEY and CDR2 is SMNVEV (reference sequence). The CDR3 is made up of 17 amino acids. The V end lost 2 bases, the J end lost 5 bases, and 16 bases lay between the germline ends. The CDR3 sequence is CASSLRGQWFDNSPLHF. The CDR3 DNA sequence: TGTGCCAGCAGTTTACGAGGACAGTGGTTTGATAATTCACCCCTCCACTTT.

Many counts were recorded for this clonotype. The chain is built from TRBV6-2 or TRBV6-3 and TRBJ2-7; the match to TRBD2 covers 11 bases. V was pared by 6 bases and J by 1 base, with 20 bases of the junction left unmatched. There are 20 residues in the CDR3. Germline V lookup: CDR1 MNHEY, CDR2 SVGEGT. This CDR3 is CASSPSGGLADHRRSYEQYF. The CDR3 DNA reads TGTGCCAGCAGCCCTTCTGGGGGACTAGCGGACCACCGCCGTTCCTACGAGCAGTACTTC.

V and J are TRBV4-3 and TRBJ2-3; D call uncertain. V lost 3 bases and J lost 0, with 13 bases in between. Germline CDR1 is LGHNA and CDR2 is YSLEER. This CDR3 has 16 amino acids. The chain's CDR3 is CASSHSVSRSTDTQYF. As DNA, the CDR3 is TGCGCCAGCAGCCACTCAGTGTCAAGGAGCACAGATACGCAGTATTTT.

The chain links TRBV20-1 to TRBJ1-1; TRBD1 matches 7 bases. Germline trimming cut 0 bases from V and 2 bases from J; bases unmatched to any gene: 6. The germline V gene encodes CDR1 DFQATT and CDR2 SNEGSKA (reference sequence). The CDR3 is 15 residues long. The CDR3 sequence: CSARDVRDSNTEAFF. The DNA for the CDR3 is TGCAGTGCTAGAGATGTTCGGGACAGCAACACTGAAGCTTTCTTT.

This clonotype has ten or more counts. The chain has TRBV12-3 or TRBV12-4 and TRBJ2-5; weak D call: TRBD1 (6 bases). V lost 7 bases, J lost 5 bases, and 14 bases lay in between. There are 13 residues in the CDR3. The DNA for the CDR3 is TGTGCCAGCACCAGGGGACCTAGGGAGACCCAGTACTTC. Translated: CASTRGPRETQYF.

This clonotype has ten or more counts. The V call is TRBV5-1, the J call TRBJ2-1; possibly TRBD2 for D (6 bases). Trimming removed 5 bases from V and 8 bases from J, with 23 bases in between. Germline V gene data show CDR1 as SGHRS and CDR2 as YFSETQ. CDR3 size: 16 residues. CDR3 residues: CASRQDFGGPGYEQFF. The CDR3 nucleotides are TGCGCCAGCAGGCAAGACTTCGGGGGACCGGGCTATGAGCAGTTCTTC.

This clonotype was counted many times. The CDR3 reads CASSATSGPTPAYEQYF. The CDR3 region has the DNA TGTGCCAGCAGCGCGACTAGCGGGCCAACACCAGCCTACGAGCAGTACTTC. The V and J genes are TRBV9 and TRBJ2-7, with TRBD2 matching 10 bases. The CDR3 length is 17 residues. J gave up 2 bases and V 3 bases, and 11 bases lay outside the gene matches. CDR1 and CDR2 from the germline V gene are SGDLS and YYNGEE.

V gene TRBV12-3 or TRBV12-4 combines with J gene TRBJ2-1, with 8 bases that match TRBD1. V lost 3 bases and J lost 9; bases outside the gene matches: 7. The CDR3 loop spans 14 amino acids. The CDR3 sequence: CASSFLQGGAEQFF. CDR3 DNA: TGTGCCAGCAGTTTTTTACAGGGGGGAGCTGAGCAGTTCTTC.

Regarding this clonotype: The junction differs from germline at one of its ends, possibly a read error. CDR3 DNA: TGTGCCCGCAGCGTATCCAGCTTCGGAGAGACCCAGTACTTC. As protein: CARSVSSFGETQYF. The rearrangement joins TRBV9 to TRBJ2-5; no clear D. The CDR3 is 14 amino acids. Germline CDR1 and CDR2: SGDLS and YYNGEE.

This clonotype has only a few counts. The chain couples TRBV4-2 to TRBJ2-3, with a possible D match to TRBD2 (6 bases). The germline V and J ends were trimmed by 0 bases and 4 bases, with 32 bases remaining between them. Germline assignment: CDR1 LGHNA and CDR2 YNFKEQ. The CDR3 runs to 22 residues. The CDR3 region is CASSQDPNSWRGPPSIADTQYF. The CDR3, as DNA: TGTGCCAGCAGCCAAGATCCCAATTCGTGGCGGGGCCCCCCCTCAATCGCAGATACGCAGTATTTT.

The table lists this clonotype with many counts. The J gene is TRBJ2-1, the V gene TRBV27; 8 bases align to TRBD2. The V and J ends lost 8 bases and 4 bases, in that order; junction bases with no gene match: 10. CDR1 is MNHEY, CDR2 SMNVEV, per germline (reference sequence). The CDR3 has 15 amino acids. The CDR3, as DNA: TGTGCCAGCGGCTGGGGGACTAGTCTTTACAATGAGCAGTTCTTC. This encodes CASGWGTSLYNEQFF.

There are a few counts of this clonotype. The rearrangement joins TRBV27 to TRBJ1-2, with TRBD1 matching 9 bases. The trim removed 5 bases at V and 8 bases at J, leaving 12 bases unmatched. From germline, CDR1 is MNHEY and CDR2 SMNVEV (reference sequence). This CDR3 has 15 amino acids. CDR3 sequence: CASSLNRGPTGGYTF. DNA of the CDR3: TGTGCCAGCAGTCTCAACAGGGGGCCTACAGGGGGCTACACCTTC.

The sample holds a few counts of this clonotype. The chain carries TRBV28 and TRBJ2-1; possible D gene TRBD1, 6 bases. Trimming removed 2 bases from V and 4 bases from J, with 12 bases in between. Per the germline V gene, CDR1 is MDHEN and CDR2 is SYDVKM. The CDR3 is 15 residues long. CDR3: CASSLRGTKYNEQFF. Here the CDR3 DNA reads TGTGCCAGCAGTTTAAGGGGGACAAAGTACAATGAGCAGTTCTTC. Full variable domain (missing parts from reference TRBV28 and TRBJ2-1): DVKVTQSSRYLVKRTGEKVFLECVQDMDHENMFWYRQDPGLGLRLIYFSYDVKMKEKGDIPEGYSVSREKKERFSLILESASTNQTSMYLCASSLRGTKYNEQFFGPGTRLTVL.

This clonotype has just a few counts. V gene TRBV7-3 combines with J gene TRBJ1-2, with 9 bases identical to TRBD1. The V segment lost 5 bases and the J segment 8 bases; nucleotides outside the gene matches: 6. CDR1 SGHTA and CDR2 FQGTGA come from the germline V gene. There are 13 residues in the CDR3. CDR3 nucleotides: TGTGCCAGCAGCCGGGGACAGGGAGAGGGCTACACCTTC. It translates to CASSRGQGEGYTF.

This clonotype has just a few counts. The chain combines TRBV12-3 or TRBV12-4 with TRBJ2-5; 8 bases fit TRBD1. This CDR3 has 16 amino acids. Trimming cost V 7 bases and J 5 bases; bases outside gene matches: 15. The CDR3 DNA reads as TGTGCCAGCAATCGGGCACTGTACAGGGGGTTTGAGACCCAGTACTTC. It encodes CASNRALYRGFETQYF.

This clonotype appeared a few times. The chain combines TRBV12-3 or TRBV12-4 with TRBJ2-1; 10 positions match TRBD2. V dropped 8 bases and J dropped 2; count of bases not matched to a gene: 6. The CDR3 runs 15 residues. The CDR3 sequence: CASLKREGPYNEQFF. The CDR3, as DNA: TGTGCCAGCTTAAAGCGGGAGGGCCCCTACAATGAGCAGTTCTTC.

This clonotype was counted ten times or more. CDR3 in amino acids: CASSFSGFGYGYTF. The CDR3 DNA sequence: TGTGCCAGCAGTTTTTCGGGGTTTGGCTATGGCTACACCTTC. The rearrangement uses TRBV12-3 or TRBV12-4 and TRBJ1-2; D remains unclear. V was clipped by 3 bases and J by 4 bases, with 12 bases between them. The CDR3 sequence is 14 residues long.

This clonotype was seen a few times. This chain links TRBV27 with TRBJ2-1, with D possibly matching TRBD2 (6 bases). The V gene's germline CDR1 is MNHEY and CDR2 SMNVEV (reference sequence). The CDR3 consists of 15 residues. The V gene lost 4 bases and the J gene lost 8 bases, with 18 bases spanning the gap. CDR3 DNA: TGTGCCAGCAGTTGGGTCGGGGGACCGGGCGATGAGCAGTTCTTC. Encoded protein: CASSWVGGPGDEQFF.

This clonotype was seen a handful of times. The DNA of the CDR3 is TGCGCCAGCAGCCAAGCCGGACAGTTACGTTATGGCTACACCTTC. It encodes CASSQAGQLRYGYTF. The chain couples TRBV4-1 to TRBJ1-2, with a possible D match to TRBD1 (6 bases). V gave up 1 base and J gave up 5 bases, with 14 bases separating them. Germline V lookup: CDR1 MGHRA, CDR2 YSYEKL. The CDR3 extends over 15 amino acids.